The source of this T cell receptor beta chain is a study of blood T cell repertoires in COVID-19. On the study more broadly: T cells, B-cell-depleted T cells, or PBMCs supplied cDNA or gDNA.

The junction had 9 bases not matched to a gene; V was cut back by 4 bases and J by 7 bases. CDR3 size: 17 residues. In germline, CDR1 is KGHDR, CDR2 SFDVKD. In the authors' methods: By means of reference gene primer amplification, nucleated cell counts were estimated. Profiled with immunoSEQ multiplex PCR; TCRdb holds only in-frame clones, not every one. That table is the source of V, J and clone size, and D and trimming were worked out from the DNA. The data hold 150,000 to 180,000 clones, with approximately 85% observed a single time. The sequenced sample consisted of peripheral blood. The V gene is TRBV24-1, the J gene TRBJ2-1, with TRBD2 identical over 13 bases. This sequence was found in a man aged 55 to 70 with COVID-19, enrolled during active disease. CDR3 sequence (DNA): TGTGCCACCAGTGAACTATACGGGACTAGCGGGATAAATGAGCAGTTCTTC. Amino acids: CATSELYGTSGINEQFF.